This T cell receptor beta chain emerged from a study of graft-versus-host responses after intestinal transplantation. Overall study context: Transplants were multivisceral, liver-intestinal, or isolated intestinal. Induction using anti-thymocyte globulin, followed by tacrolimus and steroids for roughly 3 years, was given to all recipients.

Deletions cut 4 bases from V and 8 bases from J, with 17 bases between. The CDR3 extends over 14 amino acids. Germline V gene lookup returns CDR1 LNHNV and CDR2 YYDKDF (reference sequence). Notes on this clone: The antigen is not known.

Method: immunoSEQ multiplex PCR; TCRdb's copy keeps in-frame clones and lacks some. The sample has tens of thousands of clones, about 93% seen once. Notes on the study in general: Some GvH clones appeared in ileal mucosa or blood before recipient bone marrow.

The sequence came from a human donor who received an intestinal transplant. Here the sequenced sample was unstimulated CD8+ T cells sorted from spleen or lymph node cells, taken before intestinal transplant. The V and J genes are TRBV15 and TRBJ1-2; TRBD1 is a possible D gene (6 bases). CDR3 sequence reads: CATSTPGEGGGYTF. For the CDR3, the DNA is TGTGCCACCAGCACTCCAGGGGAGGGCGGCGGCTACACCTTC. Combining the CDR3 with reference TRBV15 and TRBJ1-2 gives the whole variable domain DAMVIQNPRYQVTQFGKPVTLSCSQTLNHNVMYWYQQKSSQAPKLLFHYYDKDFNNEADTPDNFQSRRPNTSFCFLDIRSPGLGDTAMYLCATSTPGEGGGYTFGSGTRLTVV.